Below, one T cell receptor (beta chain) is given with its context. Only in-frame clones appear in the TCRdb table, and some are missing; sequencing was by immunoSEQ multiplex PCR. Among tens of thousands of clones listed, about 90% were seen once. Thawed PBMCs were FACS-sorted into unstimulated CD4+CD25+CD127- regulatory T cells, CD4+CD25- non-regulatory cells, CD4 and CD8 cells. The sample is drawn from a study of Tregs in tolerant kidney transplant recipients. Trimming left V 2 bases short and J 3 bases short, with 11 bases between. Germline lookup yields CDR1 MNHNY and CDR2 SVGAGI (reference sequence). This CDR3 contains 15 residues.

Specimen: Tregs from blood. This chain joins TRBV6-6 and TRBJ1-5; possibly TRBD1 for D (5 bases). The origin of this receptor is a human donor in good health. CDR3 amino acids: CASSYAGLNNQPQHF. The CDR3 DNA follows: TGTGCCAGCAGTTACGCAGGGCTAAACAATCAGCCCCAGCATTTT.